This entry features one TCR beta chain sequence. Clones were read by immunoSEQ multiplex PCR, and TCRdb kept only the in-frame ones, dropping some. This table has roughly 80,000 clones, 85% to 95% appearing once. The data were taken from a study of technical replicates of blood from a few donors. The CDR3 is 19 residues long. In germline, CDR1 is SQVTM, CDR2 ANQGSEA. The V end was cut by 4 bases, the J end by 2 bases, with 29 bases between. V gene TRBV29-1 combines with J gene TRBJ1-1; perhaps TRBD1 as D (6 bases). This clonotype was obtained from a human donor in good health. Material for sequencing was T cells isolated from PBMCs. The CDR3 DNA is TGCAGCGTTGTTCCCCGGCGCCCCTCGATGACAGGAGAAAACACTGAAGCTTTCTTT. Its protein product is CSVVPRRPSMTGENTEAFF.